This T cell receptor beta chain was observed in a study of blood T cell repertoires in COVID-19. Study-level information: Acute-phase and convalescent COVID-19 samples originated in the United States, Italy and Spain.

Original methodology: Amplifying reference gene primers gave estimates of nucleated cell counts. Produced via immunoSEQ multiplex PCR; TCRdb's table is partial and in-frame only. D and trimming come from the DNA, and the V and J calls and clone size come from that table. The table shows roughly 500,000 clones, with around nine tenths occurring only once. The study drew participants aged about 18 to 89 years from roughly 25 US areas. Participants' own reports of clinical history determined their cohort assignment. The CDR3 is 14 residues long. Germline V gene data show CDR1 as LNHDA and CDR2 as SQIVND (reference sequence). Trimming stripped 4 bases from V and 0 bases from J, with 9 bases between.

The sample consisted of PBMCs or T cells enriched from blood (not recorded which). The chain combines TRBV19 with TRBJ1-1; D is uncertain. The TCR was taken from a woman aged 40 to 50 who had recovered from COVID-19. CDR3 residues: CASSTYRLNTEAFF. The CDR3 region has the DNA TGTGCCAGTAGTACCTACCGGTTGAACACTGAAGCTTTCTTT.